These 32 T cell receptor beta chains originate from one sample sequenced in a study of control samples from healthy donors and cancer patients. Clones were read by immunoSEQ multiplex PCR, and TCRdb kept only the in-frame ones, dropping some. The repertoire holds some 58,000 clones, about 89% seen once, with about 13% in the top ten. The sample taken for sequencing was PBMCs. Receptors originate from a woman aged 55-69 years with lung cancer.

In its sample, this clone was seen once. The J gene is TRBJ2-3, the V gene TRBV10-3, with 8 bases identical to TRBD2. Germline V gene lookup returns CDR1 ENHRY and CDR2 SYGVKD. The CDR3 runs to 16 residues. V lost 3 bases and J lost 1; bases outside the gene matches: 6. In DNA, the CDR3 is TGTGCCATCAGTGAAGAACTAGCGGACCGCACAGATACGCAGTATTTT. It codes for CAISEELADRTDTQYF.

The J gene is TRBJ2-5, the V gene TRBV11-3, with D possibly matching TRBD1 (6 bases). The CDR3 has 15 amino acids. The germline V and J ends were trimmed by 5 bases and 5 bases, with 18 bases remaining between them. Germline CDR1 reads SGHNT; CDR2 reads YENEEA. The CDR3: CASSPSSTGSETQYF. The CDR3 DNA follows: TGTGCCAGCAGCCCCTCCTCGACAGGATCGGAGACCCAGTACTTC.

The chain combines TRBV28 with TRBJ1-5; 8 bases match TRBD1. CDR3 length equals 15 residues. The junction had 5 bases not matched to a gene; V was cut back by 5 bases and J by 2 bases. From germline, CDR1 is MDHEN and CDR2 SYDVKM. The CDR3 DNA sequence: TGTGCCAGCAGTGCAGGGGGCGCGGGCAATCAGCCCCAGCATTTT. It translates to CASSAGGAGNQPQHF.

The chain links TRBV9 to TRBJ1-3, with D uncertain. CDR1 is SGDLS, CDR2 YYNGEE, per germline. Trimming cost V 0 bases and J 0 bases, with 7 bases left between them. The CDR3 is made up of 15 amino acids. This CDR3 reads CASSVVGSSGNTIYF. As DNA, the CDR3 is TGTGCCAGCAGCGTAGTTGGGAGCTCTGGAAACACCATATATTTT.

This clone has a handful of counts. The chain recombines TRBV3-1 (or the pseudogene TRBV3-2) with TRBJ1-1, with 8 bases lining up with TRBD1. This CDR3 has 15 amino acids. CDR1 is LGHDT and CDR2 is YNNKEL in the germline V gene (reference sequence). J was trimmed by 1 base and V by 1 base; bases with no gene match: 2. CDR3 protein: CASSQGTGPNTEAFF. The CDR3 DNA follows: TGTGCCAGCAGCCAAGGGACAGGGCCGAACACTGAAGCTTTCTTT.

The CDR3 protein is CASSPIASSTDTQYF. Here the CDR3 DNA reads TGTGCCAGCAGCCCGATTGCGTCTAGCACAGATACGCAGTATTTT. This sequence joins TRBV7-2 and TRBJ2-3, with D unresolved. CDR1 is SGHTA and CDR2 is FQGNSA in the germline V gene. The CDR3 runs 15 residues. Between the trimmed V and J ends, which lost 5 bases and 0 bases, there was a span of 12 bases.

CDR3 sequence (DNA): TGTGCCAGTAGTTTTCGACAGGGTCGTTCCTACGAGCAGTACTTC. It translates to CASSFRQGRSYEQYF. The chain carries TRBV19 and TRBJ2-7; 7 bases align to TRBD1. Germline loops: CDR1 LNHDA, CDR2 SQIVND (reference sequence). J was trimmed by 1 base and V by 5 bases; bases with no gene match: 8. This CDR3 has 15 amino acids.

For this clone: One end of the junction varies from germline; a read error may be responsible. The CDR3 DNA reads as TGTGCTAGCAGCAAAACCCAGAACACTGAAGCTTTCTTT. The encoded protein is CASSKTQNTEAFF. The chain uses TRBV7-7 and TRBJ1-1; D is uncertain. The CDR3 runs to 13 residues. Germline CDR1 and CDR2: SSHAT and FNYEAQ (reference sequence).

The chain carries TRBV28 and TRBJ1-5, with TRBD1 matching over 8 bases. V was clipped by 5 bases and J by 4 bases; unmatched bases: 7. This CDR3 is built from 15 residues. Germline V gives CDR1 MDHEN, CDR2 SYDVKM. CDR3 amino acids: CASSGLTGANQPQHF. The DNA for the CDR3 is TGTGCCAGCAGTGGCCTGACAGGGGCAAATCAGCCCCAGCATTTT.

The CDR3 loop reads CASSLRGGGGAADTQYF. CDR3 bases: TGTGCCAGCAGCCTTCGAGGGGGAGGGGGGGCCGCAGATACGCAGTATTTT. The V and J genes are TRBV7-2 and TRBJ2-3, with a tentative D call TRBD2 (7 bases). Trimming shortened V by 5 bases and J by 4 bases, and 22 bases separated the two germline ends. This CDR3 spans 17 amino acids. CDR1 and CDR2 from the germline V gene are SGHTA and FQGNSA.

The chain recombines TRBV19 with TRBJ1-4; a weak D match, TRBD1 (6 bases). This CDR3 region has 14 residues. Germline CDR1 and CDR2: LNHDA and SQIVND (reference sequence). V lost 7 bases, J lost 8 bases, and 17 bases lay in between. The CDR3 DNA is TGTGCCAGTACCACACCAGGGGACCGGGAAAAACTGTTTTTT. Its translation is CASTTPGDREKLFF.

V is TRBV5-8 and J is TRBJ1-1; D perhaps matches TRBD1 (5 bases). The germline gives CDR1 SGHTS, CDR2 YDEGEE. The CDR3 spans 14 residues. The V and J ends lost 4 bases and 5 bases respectively, with 15 bases between them. CDR3 amino acids: CASSRRAGLTEAFF. The CDR3 DNA reads as TGTGCCAGCAGCCGACGCGCAGGGTTAACTGAAGCTTTCTTT.

The genes are TRBV2 and TRBJ2-3; 9 bases line up with TRBD1. Germline lookup yields CDR1 SNHLY and CDR2 FYNNEI. Unmatched junction bases numbered 11, after V lost 9 bases and J lost 4 bases. The CDR3 extends over 15 amino acids. This CDR3 reads CASRLRDRVADTQYF. The CDR3 nucleotides read TGTGCCAGTCGACTCCGGGACAGGGTCGCAGATACGCAGTATTTT.

The chain combines TRBV28 with TRBJ2-3; tentative D call: TRBD2 (6 bases). Germline-derived CDR1 and CDR2 are MDHEN and SYDVKM. The CDR3 is 14 amino acids. Trimming took off 4 bases at V and 4 bases at J, with 12 bases between the two ends. This chain's CDR3 is CASSSLGGPDTQYF. In DNA form, the CDR3 reads TGTGCCAGCAGTTCCTTGGGGGGACCAGATACGCAGTATTTT. The full variable domain, with the rest looked up from reference TRBV28 and TRBJ2-3, is DVKVTQSSRYLVKRTGEKVFLECVQDMDHENMFWYRQDPGLGLRLIYFSYDVKMKEKGDIPEGYSVSREKKERFSLILESASTNQTSMYLCASSSLGGPDTQYFGPGTRLTVL.

This clone was observed a single time. The chain joins TRBV5-4 to TRBJ1-5, with D possibly TRBD1 on 5 matching bases. This CDR3 is built from 17 residues. Germline CDR1 SGHNT, CDR2 YYREEE (reference sequence). V lost 3 bases, J lost 4 bases, and 20 bases lay in between. CDR3 sequence: CASSSDREGIGNQPQHF. CDR3 DNA sequence: TGTGCCAGCAGCTCCGATCGAGAGGGGATAGGGAATCAGCCCCAGCATTTT.

This chain connects TRBV19 to TRBJ1-5, with D hard to call. The V and J ends lost 8 bases and 0 bases respectively, with 8 bases between them. The CDR3 loop spans 13 amino acids. Germline V gene data show CDR1 as LNHDA and CDR2 as SQIVND (reference sequence). CDR3 sequence (DNA): TGTGCCAGTCGGACCTATAGCAATCAGCCCCAGCATTTT. Its translation: CASRTYSNQPQHF.

The J gene is TRBJ2-7, the V gene TRBV6-5; 9 bases line up with TRBD1. Germline values: CDR1 MNHEY, CDR2 SVGAGI. The CDR3 is made up of 15 amino acids. The J segment lost 4 bases and the V segment lost 5 bases, leaving 9 bases of the junction unmatched. The CDR3 DNA reads as TGTGCCAGCAGTAGCCGGGACAGGGCCCTTTACGAGCAGTACTTC. Its translation: CASSSRDRALYEQYF.

This chain uses TRBV9 with TRBJ2-1; TRBD1 matches 9 bases. Trimming cost V 0 bases and J 8 bases; bases outside gene matches: 6. The CDR3 is 15 amino acids. Germline assignment: CDR1 SGDLS and CDR2 YYNGEE. For the CDR3, the DNA is TGTGCCAGCAGCGTAGGCACAGGGGGCAGCGATGAGCAGTTCTTC. Protein: CASSVGTGGSDEQFF.

This clone was observed once. The chain carries TRBV5-1 and TRBJ2-3; TRBD1 matches at 8 bases. The CDR3 has 15 amino acids. The V gene's germline CDR1 is SGHRS and CDR2 YFSETQ. The ends lost 0 bases at V and 1 base at J; junction bases unmatched: 1. CDR3 amino acids: CASSLEGQGTDTQYF. In nucleotides, the CDR3 is TGCGCCAGCAGCTTGGAGGGACAGGGCACAGATACGCAGTATTTT. Full variable domain (rest looked up from reference TRBV5-1 and TRBJ2-3): KAGVTQTPRYLIKTRGQQVTLSCSPISGHRSVSWYQQTPGQGLQFLFEYFSETQRNKGNFPGRFSGRQFSNSRSEMNVSTLELGDSALYLCASSLEGQGTDTQYFGPGTRLTVL.

The rearrangement uses TRBV15 and TRBJ1-1; the D is unclear. Germline V gene sequence: CDR1 LNHNV, CDR2 YYDKDF (reference sequence). V was shortened by 0 bases and J by 1 base, with 12 bases between the two germline ends. CDR3 size: 16 residues. Here the CDR3 DNA reads TGTGCCACCAGCAGAGACCCGACGGAGCCGAACACTGAAGCTTTCTTT. It encodes CATSRDPTEPNTEAFF.

This chain uses TRBV7-9 with TRBJ2-7; 7 positions match TRBD2. V shed 5 bases and J 6 bases; nucleotides not matched to a gene: 7. Per the germline V gene, CDR1 is SEHNR and CDR2 is FQNEAQ (reference sequence). This CDR3 region has 13 residues. CDR3 region: CASSPWGGTEQYF. CDR3 nucleotide sequence: TGTGCCAGCAGCCCCTGGGGGGGGACCGAGCAGTACTTC. The full variable domain, completed using reference TRBV7-9 and TRBJ2-7, is DTGVSQNPRHKITKRGQNVTFRCDPISEHNRLYWYRQTLGQGPEFLTYFQNEAQLEKSRLLSDRFSAERPKGSFSTLEIQRTEQGDSAMYLCASSPWGGTEQYFGPGTRLTVT.

The chain carries TRBV20-1 and TRBJ2-3; D might be TRBD2 (6 bases). Trimming removed 3 bases from V and 14 bases from J, with 15 bases in between. CDR1 and CDR2 from the germline V gene are DFQATT and SNEGSKA (reference sequence). The CDR3 has 11 residues. CDR3 residues: CSASREYWRYF. The CDR3 DNA reads as TGCAGTGCTAGTCGGGAGTACTGGCGGTATTTT.

The CDR3, as DNA: TGTGCCAGCAGCTGGACAGGGGACGGCTACACCTTC. Its protein is CASSWTGDGYTF. The chain employs TRBV11-2 and TRBJ1-2; TRBD1 matches 9 bases. Unmatched junction bases numbered 2, after V lost 4 bases and J lost 8 bases. The CDR3 loop spans 12 amino acids. Looked up from germline, CDR1 is SGHAT and CDR2 is FQNNGV.

The rearrangement uses TRBV11-2 and TRBJ2-2; D is undetermined. V lost 3 bases, J lost 6 bases, and 11 bases lay in between. The CDR3 runs 14 residues. The germline gives CDR1 SGHAT, CDR2 FQNNGV. CDR3 region: CASSFPRTPGELFF. The CDR3 DNA sequence: TGTGCCAGCAGCTTCCCAAGGACGCCCGGGGAGCTGTTTTTT.

This chain links TRBV18 with TRBJ2-7, with D hard to call. Germline loops: CDR1 KGHSH, CDR2 LQKENI. The CDR3 length is 13 residues. V was clipped by 4 bases and J by 7 bases, with 14 bases between them. CDR3 sequence (DNA): TGTGCCAGCTCACAAGACCGTACACTAGAGCAGTACTTC. It specifies CASSQDRTLEQYF.

This clone appeared a few times. J is TRBJ1-6 and V is TRBV2; no firm D call. The V and J ends lost 11 bases and 1 base respectively, with 12 bases between them. This CDR3 region has 14 residues. Per the germline V gene, CDR1 is SNHLY and CDR2 is FYNNEI. The CDR3: CAARQQSYNSPLHF. CDR3 sequence (DNA): TGTGCCGCCCGGCAACAGTCCTATAATTCACCCCTCCACTTT.

J is TRBJ2-3 and V is TRBV5-1; possibly TRBD1 or TRBD2 for D (5 bases each). CDR1 and CDR2 (germline): SGHRS, YFSETQ. There are 15 residues in the CDR3. V was trimmed by 3 bases and J by 2 bases, leaving 13 bases between them. In DNA, the CDR3 is TGCGCCAGCAGCTCCGGGACGCACCTCACAGATACGCAGTATTTT. The encoded protein is CASSSGTHLTDTQYF.

This rearrangement joins TRBV18 to TRBJ2-2; TRBD1 matches 9 bases. V gave up 2 bases and J gave up 2 bases; unmatched junction bases: 9. The CDR3 totals 18 residues. CDR1 is KGHSH, CDR2 LQKENI, per germline. CDR3 sequence: CASSPYSTGQGNTGELFF. CDR3 DNA sequence: TGTGCCAGCTCACCATATAGTACGGGACAGGGAAACACCGGGGAGCTGTTTTTT.

V gene TRBV29-1 combines with J gene TRBJ1-2, with D possibly being TRBD1 (6 bases). The germline V gene encodes CDR1 SQVTM and CDR2 ANQGSEA. The CDR3 spans 11 residues. With 6 bases removed from V and 6 bases from J, the gap between germline ends came to 11 bases. The CDR3 sequence is CSVTRGDGYTF. CDR3 nucleotide sequence: TGCAGCGTCACAAGGGGGGATGGCTACACCTTC.

This clone was recorded a few times. The chain carries TRBV28 and TRBJ2-5, with 7 bases fitting TRBD1. Per the germline V gene, CDR1 is MDHEN and CDR2 is SYDVKM. The CDR3 runs to 13 residues. Trimming took 6 bases from V and 3 from J; bases not matched to a gene: 4. CDR3 protein: CASSPGQEETQYF. The CDR3 nucleotides are TGTGCCAGCAGCCCAGGACAGGAAGAGACCCAGTACTTC.

V is TRBV27 and J is TRBJ2-1, with a weak D call TRBD2 (6 bases). The germline V gene has CDR1 MNHEY and CDR2 SMNVEV (reference sequence). V was shortened by 7 bases and J by 6 bases, with 16 bases between the two germline ends. The length of the CDR3 is 14 residues. The CDR3 here is CASKGRGSSNEQFF. In nucleotides, the CDR3 is TGTGCCAGCAAAGGTCGGGGGAGCTCCAATGAGCAGTTCTTC.

V gene TRBV5-5 combines with J gene TRBJ1-3; 7 bases are shared with TRBD1. Germline-derived CDR1 and CDR2 are SGHKS and YYEKEE (reference sequence). There are 15 residues in the CDR3. V trimming: 4 bases; J trimming: 0 bases; junction bases outside the gene matches: 4. This CDR3 reads CASSPGQPSGNTIYF. The CDR3 DNA is TGTGCCAGCAGCCCGGGACAGCCCTCTGGAAACACCATATATTTT.